One and the same sample provided the 21 T cell receptor beta chains below, sequenced in a study of human T cells and chemical hapten exposure. Time point: pre-sensitization, week 0. As for treatment: therapeutic diphenylcyclopropenone sensitization with weekly scalp DPC. Each CDR3 protein is one row after TCRdb ran MiXCR on the RACE reads. The table has approximately 260,000 distinct CDR3 sequences, around 7.3% seen once. This sample comprised whole blood, obtained in connection with sensitization to the hapten diphenylcyclopropenone (DPC). The receptor source for this set is a man between 18 and 29 years old with alopecia areata. Some clones in this sample may be carry-over from other donors' samples.

The rearrangement links TRBV5-1 to TRBJ1-4, with a weak D call TRBD1 (5 bases). CDR1 is SGHRS and CDR2 is YFSETQ in the germline V gene. The CDR3 has 16 amino acids. Between the trimmed V and J ends, which lost 2 bases and 0 bases, there was a span of 11 bases. In DNA form, the CDR3 reads TGCGCCAGCAGCTTTTCCGGGGCCTCAACTAATGAAAAACTGTTTTTT. It specifies CASSFSGASTNEKLFF.

The CDR3 DNA reads as TGTGCCAGGAATTGGGTAGCGGGGCAAAAATCCGGGGAGCTGTTTTTT. Translation: CARNWVAGQKSGELFF. This chain uses TRBV12-3 or TRBV12-4 with TRBJ2-2, with 8 bases fitting TRBD2. The CDR3 has 16 amino acids. With 9 bases clipped from V and 6 bases from J, the junction kept 15 bases outside the gene matches.

In this sample, this clonotype turned up many times. The V gene is TRBV7-9, the J gene TRBJ2-5; D gene ambiguous. Germline CDR1 is SEHNR and CDR2 is FQNEAQ (reference sequence). CDR3 size: 14 residues. V was clipped by 1 base and J by 5 bases, with 11 bases between them. The CDR3 coding sequence is TGTGCCAGCAGCTTAGTGTCACGAGCGGAGACCCAGTACTTC. Amino acid sequence: CASSLVSRAETQYF. Drawing the rest from reference TRBV7-9 and TRBJ2-5, the complete variable domain is DTGVSQNPRHKITKRGQNVTFRCDPISEHNRLYWYRQTLGQGPEFLTYFQNEAQLEKSRLLSDRFSAERPKGSFSTLEIQRTEQGDSAMYLCASSLVSRAETQYFGPGTRLLVL.

Many counts were recorded for this clonotype. The V gene is TRBV7-3, the J gene TRBJ1-5; no definite D call. CDR1 and CDR2 from the germline V gene are SGHTA and FQGTGA. V shed 3 bases and J shed 5 bases, with 8 bases lying between them. The CDR3 is 13 amino acids. The CDR3 region has the DNA TGTGCCAGCAGCTTCAGGTTCGATCAGCCCCAGCATTTT. This sequence encodes CASSFRFDQPQHF.

This clonotype was counted at least ten times. This chain's CDR3 is CASSRGHFNQPQHF. In nucleotides, the CDR3 is TGTGCCAGCAGTAGAGGACACTTCAATCAGCCCCAGCATTTT. The J gene is TRBJ1-5, the V gene TRBV6-2 or TRBV6-3, with a possible D match to TRBD1 (5 bases). V gave up 5 bases and J gave up 3 bases, with 11 bases separating them. The V gene's germline CDR1 is MNHEY and CDR2 SVGEGT. The CDR3 extends over 14 amino acids.

This clonotype was counted only a few times. V is TRBV20-1 and J is TRBJ2-6; TRBD1 matches at 9 bases. The CDR3 length is 17 residues. After removal of 6 bases from V and 0 bases from J, the junction contained 9 bases not matched to a gene. CDR1 and CDR2 (germline): DFQATT, SNEGSKA (reference sequence). For the CDR3, the DNA is TGCAGTGCCCGACGAGGGACAGGGAGCTCTGGGGCCAACGTCCTGACTTTC. Its protein is CSARRGTGSSGANVLTF.

The chain couples TRBV9 to TRBJ1-1, with 7 bases fitting TRBD1. Germline trimming cut 0 bases from V and 5 bases from J; bases unmatched to any gene: 7. The length of the CDR3 is 15 residues. Per germline, CDR1 SGDLS and CDR2 YYNGEE. The CDR3 reads CASSVGAGGWTEAFF. The CDR3 nucleotides read TGTGCCAGCAGCGTAGGGGCAGGGGGATGGACTGAAGCTTTCTTT.

A few counts support this clonotype. This chain uses TRBV16 with TRBJ2-4, with D possibly TRBD1 on 6 matching bases. The CDR3 totals 13 residues. V lost 1 base, J lost 7 bases, and 8 bases lay in between. CDR1 is KGHSY, CDR2 FQNENV, per germline. The CDR3 sequence is CASSQFDRNIQYF. CDR3 nucleotides: TGTGCCAGCAGCCAATTTGACAGGAACATTCAGTACTTC.

The chain employs TRBV11-2 and TRBJ2-1; 10 nucleotides match TRBD1. In germline, CDR1 is SGHAT, CDR2 FQNNGV. The CDR3 is 16 amino acids. V shed 4 bases and J 4 bases; nucleotides not matched to a gene: 7. The CDR3 here is CASSWGTGAGYNEQFF. The CDR3 DNA reads TGTGCCAGCAGCTGGGGGACAGGGGCGGGTTACAATGAGCAGTTCTTC.

This clonotype has a count of ten or more. This chain joins TRBV7-2 and TRBJ2-2, with 12 bases fitting TRBD2. The germline gives CDR1 SGHTA, CDR2 FQGNSA. The CDR3 sequence is 18 residues long. Germline trimming cut 6 bases from V and 1 base from J; bases unmatched to any gene: 9. CDR3: CASRRTSGGFRNTGELFF. The DNA of the CDR3 is TGTGCCAGCAGGAGAACTAGCGGGGGGTTTCGGAACACCGGGGAGCTGTTTTTT.

The V call is TRBV9, the J call TRBJ2-3, with D perhaps TRBD1 or TRBD2 (5 bases each). This CDR3 has 16 amino acids. CDR1 and CDR2 from the germline V gene are SGDLS and YYNGEE. V was shortened by 2 bases and J by 4 bases, with 17 bases between the two germline ends. CDR3 nucleotides: TGTGCCAGCAGCGTCTCCCAACTCCTGGGGGCAGATACGCAGTATTTT. Translating gives CASSVSQLLGADTQYF.

This clonotype turned up a few times. The chain carries TRBV12-3 or TRBV12-4 and TRBJ1-2, with a weak D call TRBD1 (5 bases). V gave up 1 base and J gave up 5 bases, with 14 bases separating them. The CDR3 spans 15 residues. CDR3 protein: CASSLDAWGRYGYTF. As DNA, the CDR3 is TGTGCCAGCAGTTTAGACGCGTGGGGACGGTATGGCTACACCTTC.

This clonotype has a count of ten or more. The rearrangement joins TRBV29-1 to TRBJ2-5; a weak D match, TRBD1 (5 bases). Per the germline V gene, CDR1 is SQVTM and CDR2 is ANQGSEA. The CDR3 sequence is 13 residues long. The ends were cut back, 3 bases at V and 5 bases at J, with 13 bases in the middle. CDR3 DNA sequence: TGCAGCGTTGATGTCTCAGGGATGGAGACCCAGTACTTC. This translates into CSVDVSGMETQYF.

The rearrangement links TRBV20-1 to TRBJ2-3, with D unresolved. CDR3 length: 10 residues. The germline V gene encodes CDR1 DFQATT and CDR2 SNEGSKA (reference sequence). V gave up 4 bases and J gave up 2 bases, with 1 base separating them. The CDR3 region is CSATTDTQYF. The CDR3 DNA sequence: TGCAGTGCTACCACAGATACGCAGTATTTT.

This clonotype was recorded a few times. This chain links TRBV12-5 with TRBJ1-1; D is unclear. The CDR3 runs to 13 residues. Trimming stripped 5 bases from V and 1 base from J, with 8 bases between. Germline loops: CDR1 LGHNT, CDR2 FRNRAP. Here the CDR3 reads CASGLPGNTEAFF. The DNA for the CDR3 is TGTGCTAGTGGTCTCCCAGGGAACACTGAAGCTTTCTTT.

This clonotype was recorded at least ten times. The chain carries TRBV5-1 and TRBJ2-3; D possibly corresponds to TRBD2 (5 bases). Trimming took 0 bases from V and 4 from J, leaving 6 bases between them. This CDR3 is 13 amino acids long. Germline V gives CDR1 SGHRS, CDR2 YFSETQ. Here the CDR3 DNA reads TGCGCCAGCAGCTTGGCGGGATCAGATACGCAGTATTTT. Translated: CASSLAGSDTQYF.

This clonotype was seen repeatedly, ten times or more. In nucleotides, the CDR3 is TGTGCCAGCTGGACTCTAGAGGGACAGTCTGAAGCTTTCTTT. It translates to CASWTLEGQSEAFF. V gene TRBV28 combines with J gene TRBJ1-1; the match to TRBD1 covers 7 bases. This CDR3 spans 14 amino acids. Losses at the gene ends were 8 bases for V and 6 bases for J; bases not matched to a gene: 12. CDR1 is MDHEN and CDR2 is SYDVKM in the germline V gene.

V is TRBV4-2 and J is TRBJ1-6, with TRBD1 matching over 7 bases. CDR3 length equals 17 residues. The germline V gene encodes CDR1 LGHNA and CDR2 YNFKEQ. The trim removed 0 bases at V and 12 bases at J, leaving 14 bases unmatched. CDR3 bases: TGTGCCAGCAGCCAAGAGAAAGGGGGCTTGCTCGGTGTACCCCTCCACTTT. It yields the protein CASSQEKGGLLGVPLHF.

A few counts support this clonotype. V gene TRBV5-8 combines with J gene TRBJ1-2; no reliable D call. The V and J ends lost 2 bases and 3 bases respectively, with 11 bases between them. The CDR3 has 14 residues. Germline CDR1 SGHTS, CDR2 YDEGEE. The DNA for the CDR3 is TGTGCCAGCAGCTTCAAGCCTTCTTACTATGGCTACACCTTC. Protein sequence: CASSFKPSYYGYTF.

V is TRBV29-1 and J is TRBJ2-7, with D maybe TRBD1 (5 bases). The V end was cut by 1 base, the J end by 4 bases, with 14 bases between. Germline V gene sequence: CDR1 SQVTM, CDR2 ANQGSEA. The CDR3 length is 14 residues. The CDR3 loop is CSVEVQGLTYEQYF. As DNA, the CDR3 is TGCAGCGTTGAAGTGCAGGGTCTGACTTACGAGCAGTACTTC.

This clonotype showed up just a few times. The rearrangement uses TRBV11-2 and TRBJ2-5; D is uncertain. V was cut by 3 bases and J by 5 bases, with 7 bases left in between. The CDR3 is 12 amino acids. Germline loops: CDR1 SGHAT, CDR2 FQNNGV. CDR3 DNA: TGTGCCAGCAGCTTGAATTTCGAGACCCAGTACTTC. Its protein is CASSLNFETQYF.